This T cell receptor (beta chain) was documented in a study of T-cell memory formation after mild COVID-19. Across the whole study: Clustering of TCRs was largely donor specific.

This clonotype occurred a few times. What it recognizes is unknown. With constant-segment primers, 5'RACE yielded cDNA libraries of TCR alpha and TCR beta that carried sample barcodes and UMIs. From the 5' RACE reads, TCRdb called clonotypes with MiXCR, one entry per CDR3 protein. The sample records approximately 570,000 distinct CDR3 sequences, approximately 18% being singletons. The study, taken as a whole, reports: Largely, contracting CD4+ clones fell within CM and EM, and contracting CD8+ clones within EMRA.

This CDR3 has 16 residues. Germline assignment: CDR1 MRHNA and CDR2 SNTAGT. Unmatched junction bases numbered 7, after V lost 6 bases and J lost 1 base. Sequenced input: PBMCs or a T cell subset sorted from them (not recorded which). The rearrangement uses TRBV6-4 and TRBJ2-5, with 11 nucleotides matching TRBD2. The sequence derives from an adult woman who had mild COVID-19 (a few samples of this study predate the infection). Cell type and time point are not known. Written as DNA, the CDR3 is TGTGCCAGCAGCGCAACTAGCGGGGGCTCCCAAGAGACCCAGTACTTC. Translating gives CASSATSGGSQETQYF.